This TCR beta chain was sequenced for a study of T cell changes during pregnancy in multiple sclerosis. V gave up 5 bases and J gave up 10 bases; unmatched junction bases: 17. The germline CDR1 and CDR2 sequences are SGHTA and FQGNSA. This CDR3 is built from 18 residues. TCRdb's table, derived via immunoSEQ multiplex PCR, lists solely in-frame clones and lacks some. The profile covers roughly 40,000 clones, with roughly 87% appearing a single time and about 0.51% taken by the ten largest. The V call is TRBV7-2, the J call TRBJ1-6, with TRBD1 identical over 10 bases. The receptor was isolated from a female donor with multiple sclerosis, enrolled in a pregnancy study. Sequencing was performed on CD4+ T cells from peripheral blood mononuclear cells, taken in the first trimester of pregnancy. The CDR3: CASSPRQGAGFGSSPLHF. As DNA, the CDR3 is TGTGCCAGCAGCCCCCGACAGGGGGCTGGATTTGGCAGCTCACCCCTCCACTTT. Full variable domain (rest looked up from reference TRBV7-2 and TRBJ1-6): GAGVSQSPSNKVTEKGKDVELRCDPISGHTALYWYRQSLGQGLEFLIYFQGNSAPDKSGLPSDRFSAERTGGSVSTLTIQRTQQEDSAVYLCASSPRQGAGFGSSPLHFGNGTRLTVT.